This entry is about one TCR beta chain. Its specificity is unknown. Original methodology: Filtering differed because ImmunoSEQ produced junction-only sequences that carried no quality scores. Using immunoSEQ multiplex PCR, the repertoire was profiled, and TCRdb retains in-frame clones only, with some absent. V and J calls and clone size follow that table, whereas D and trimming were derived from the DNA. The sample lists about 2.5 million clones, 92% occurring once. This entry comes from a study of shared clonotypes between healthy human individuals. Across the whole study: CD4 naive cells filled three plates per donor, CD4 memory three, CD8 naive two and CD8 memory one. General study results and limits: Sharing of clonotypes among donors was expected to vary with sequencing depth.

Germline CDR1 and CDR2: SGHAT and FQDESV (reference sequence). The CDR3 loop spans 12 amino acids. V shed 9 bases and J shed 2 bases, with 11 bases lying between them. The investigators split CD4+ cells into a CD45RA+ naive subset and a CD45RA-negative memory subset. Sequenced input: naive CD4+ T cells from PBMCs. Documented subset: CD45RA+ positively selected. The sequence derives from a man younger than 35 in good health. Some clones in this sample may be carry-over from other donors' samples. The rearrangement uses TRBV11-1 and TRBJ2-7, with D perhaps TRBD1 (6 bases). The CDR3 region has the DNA TGTGCCAGTAAAGGGGGTACCTACGAGCAGTACTTC. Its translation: CASKGGTYEQYF.